This TCR beta chain is from a study of CD8+CD57+ T cells in acquired aplastic anemia (dated by TCRdb to the late 2010s). Regarding the research as a whole: A mean of about 3 ug of DNA, ranging from roughly 0.2 to 30 ug, was extracted from sorted CD4+ and CD8+ cells. A CD8+CD57+ expansion meant a frequency higher than the mean frequency seen in healthy subjects.

The patients picked for sequencing were ones in whom flow cytometry had shown an expansion of CD8+CD57+ cells. Severe acquired aplastic anemia was diagnosed in all patients according to International Study of Aplastic Anemia and Agranulocytosis and Camitta criteria. No therapy had been received by the patients at the time of blood sampling. In this study, sorted CD4+ and CD8+ T cells from the blood of healthy subjects and of severe aplastic anemia patients had their TCR repertoires deep-sequenced. Patients were enrolled in the USA under clinicaltrials.gov protocols 00001620, 01623167, 00001397, 00071045, 00081523 and 00961064. Ficoll-Paque density gradient centrifugation was used to isolate peripheral blood mononuclear cells. CD4+ and CD8+ T cells were sorted by FACS or magnetic beads before DNA extraction. Study-wide findings and limitations: Patients and healthy controls showed no significant difference in CD8+ Simpson's diversity (P=0.060). Roughly 30 CD8+ CDR3 sequences were found to be shared between patients and controls, but these sequences appeared to be highly expressed in patients and within the immunodominant clones of the patients.

This clonotype appeared many times. This clone's antigen is unknown. A junction boundary mismatches the germline segment, possibly from a read error. From the germline V gene (reference sequence), CDR1 is SSHAT and CDR2 is FNYEAQ. The CDR3 runs 15 amino acids, cysteine and phenylalanine included. Of the read, only the CDR3 DNA is kept; its 45 bases are in frame from base 1. Genomic DNA served as template for TCR beta VDJ combination and CDR3 sequence profiling. An Illumina HiSeq 2000 was the platform used for TCR repertoire sequencing. In the paper's pipeline: TRBV/TRBJ rearrangement plots, CDR3 size and DJ length profiles, and Simpson's diversity index were used to evaluate the repertoires. The most abundant DNA sequence in the deep sequencing data was defined as the immunodominant clone. CDR3 amino acid sequences were checked for sharing across subjects and were also compared against the VDJdb database and published repertoires. Starting from the raw public reads, TCRdb applied fastp trimming at Q25, assembled clones with MiXCR and retained in-frame beta chains. Rows matching on CDR3 protein sequence are summarized as one entry with the most common DNA and genes. TCRdb, not the authors, supplied the V and J calls. The table for this sample lists approximately 220,000 distinct CDR3 sequences; around 43% of them were counted only once. The ten largest clonotypes hold approximately 8% of the sample.

Input material: sorted CD4+, CD8+, or CD8+CD57+ T cells (not recorded which) from PBMCs. Rearrangement joined TRBV7-7 to TRBJ2-1; TRBD1 is perhaps the D gene, given 7 matching bases. The source is a human donor with aplastic anemia. For the CDR3, the sequence is CASSLEGQGGNEQFF. The bases are TGTGCTAGCAGCTTAGAGGGCCAGGGGGGCAATGAGCAGTTCTTC.